A selection of T cell receptor beta chains follows, all from one sample in a study of blood T cell repertoires in COVID-19. The data were produced by immunoSEQ multiplex PCR, yet TCRdb's version contains in-frame clones alone and is incomplete. The table has some 250,000 clones, roughly 90% seen once. Specimen: peripheral blood. The receptor set was obtained from a man in his thirties or forties who had recovered from COVID-19. Both conserved end residues are part of each CDR3. Rows may omit the clone size; those that give it use once, few, many or a size class.

abundance	v_gene	j_gene	CDR3aa
NA	TRBV21-1	TRBJ1-1	CASRPATGITEAFF
NA	TRBV19	TRBJ1-2	CATPMKQGARLGYTF
once	TRBV19	TRBJ2-1	CASSNPGHAYNEQFF
NA	TRBV25-1	TRBJ2-2	CASISITGELFF
NA	TRBV2	TRBJ1-3	CASALGSGNTIYF
NA	TRBV6-5	TRBJ1-1	CAIQQVLNTEAFF
NA	TRBV6-2/TRBV6-3	TRBJ2-7	CASSRRQGQNYEQYF
NA	TRBV7-2	TRBJ2-7	CASSSTSYEQYF
NA	TRBV7-9	TRBJ2-7	CASSLSPGQGTYEQYF
NA	TRBV6-2/TRBV6-3	TRBJ2-5	CASSYLAPRETQYF
NA	TRBV15	TRBJ1-6	CATSRVEDRPYSPLHF
NA	TRBV30	TRBJ2-2	CAWVIVETGELFF
once	TRBV7-9	TRBJ1-6	CASRGGNSPLHF
NA	TRBV6-2/TRBV6-3	TRBJ2-2	CASSYLVLSGELFF
NA	TRBV5-5	TRBJ2-7	CASILDRAYEQYF
NA	TRBV7-9	TRBJ2-1	CASSLAGTRYNEQFF
NA	TRBV4-2	TRBJ2-5	CASSQDWQGMGETQYF
NA	TRBV5-1	TRBJ2-1	CASSLGLAGSYNEQFF
NA	TRBV13	TRBJ1-2	CASSPGLGVRGYTF
few	TRBV5-1	TRBJ2-3	CASSQGQGIDTQYF
NA	TRBV5-6	TRBJ1-1	CASSLGTGAYHTEAFF
NA	TRBV11-3	TRBJ2-7	CASSGRQGAREQYF
NA	TRBV5-3	TRBJ2-7	CARSHRLAGGAACYEQYF
NA	TRBV27	TRBJ1-1	CASSDEKIMNTEAFF
few	TRBV5-1	TRBJ2-1	CASSLGRMLGNEQFF